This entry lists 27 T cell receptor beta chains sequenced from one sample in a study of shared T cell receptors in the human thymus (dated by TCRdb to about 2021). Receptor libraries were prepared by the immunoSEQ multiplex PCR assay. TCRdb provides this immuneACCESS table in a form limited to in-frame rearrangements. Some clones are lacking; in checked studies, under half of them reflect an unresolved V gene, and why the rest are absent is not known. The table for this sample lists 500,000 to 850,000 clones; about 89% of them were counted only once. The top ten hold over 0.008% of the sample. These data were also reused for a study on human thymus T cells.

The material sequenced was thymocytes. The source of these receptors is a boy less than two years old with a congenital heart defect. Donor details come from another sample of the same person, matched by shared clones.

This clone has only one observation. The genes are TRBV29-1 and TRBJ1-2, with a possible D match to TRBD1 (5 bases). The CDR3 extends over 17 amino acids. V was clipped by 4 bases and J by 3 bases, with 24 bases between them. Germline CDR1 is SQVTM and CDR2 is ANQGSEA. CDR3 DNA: TGCAGCGTTGGCAAGACAGCGCGGGAAGTGGGACACTATGGCTACACCTTC. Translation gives CSVGKTAREVGHYGYTF.

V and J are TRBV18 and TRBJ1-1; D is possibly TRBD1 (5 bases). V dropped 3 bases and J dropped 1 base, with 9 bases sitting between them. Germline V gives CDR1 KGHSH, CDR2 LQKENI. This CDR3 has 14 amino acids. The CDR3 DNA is TGTGCCAGCTCACCGGACATAGAGAACACTGAAGCTTTCTTT. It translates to CASSPDIENTEAFF.

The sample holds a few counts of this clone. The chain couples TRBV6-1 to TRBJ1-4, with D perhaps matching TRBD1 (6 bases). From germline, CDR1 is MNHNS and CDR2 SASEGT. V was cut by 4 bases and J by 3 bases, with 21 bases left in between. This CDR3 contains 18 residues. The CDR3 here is CASSVRAGVPISNEKLFF. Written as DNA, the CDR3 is TGTGCCAGCAGTGTGAGGGCAGGGGTCCCGATTTCTAATGAAAAACTGTTTTTT.

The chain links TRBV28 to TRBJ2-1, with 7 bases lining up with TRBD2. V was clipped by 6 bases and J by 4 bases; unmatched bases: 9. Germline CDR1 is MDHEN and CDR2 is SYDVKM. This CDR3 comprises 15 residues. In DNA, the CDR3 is TGTGCCAGCAGACCAGCTAGCGGAGCATACAATGAGCAGTTCTTC. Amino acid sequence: CASRPASGAYNEQFF.

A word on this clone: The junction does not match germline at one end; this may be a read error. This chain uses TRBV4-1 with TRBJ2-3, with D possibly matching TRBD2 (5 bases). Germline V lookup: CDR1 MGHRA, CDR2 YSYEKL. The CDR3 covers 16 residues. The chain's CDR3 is CASRQGRLAEADTQYF. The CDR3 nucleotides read TGCGCCAGCAGGCAAGGTCGCCTAGCCGAAGCAGATACGCAGTATTTT.

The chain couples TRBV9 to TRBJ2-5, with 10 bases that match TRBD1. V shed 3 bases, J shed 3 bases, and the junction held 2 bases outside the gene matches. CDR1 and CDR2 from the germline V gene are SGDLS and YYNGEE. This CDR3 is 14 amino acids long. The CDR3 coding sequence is TGTGCCAGCAGCGGGACAGGGGGTGAAGAGACCCAGTACTTC. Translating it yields CASSGTGGEETQYF.

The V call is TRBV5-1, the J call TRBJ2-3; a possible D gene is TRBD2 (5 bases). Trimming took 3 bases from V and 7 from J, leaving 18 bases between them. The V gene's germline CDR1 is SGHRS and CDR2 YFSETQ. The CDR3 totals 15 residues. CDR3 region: CASSSRGSSENTQYF. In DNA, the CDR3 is TGCGCCAGCAGCTCCCGGGGTTCCTCTGAAAATACGCAGTATTTT.

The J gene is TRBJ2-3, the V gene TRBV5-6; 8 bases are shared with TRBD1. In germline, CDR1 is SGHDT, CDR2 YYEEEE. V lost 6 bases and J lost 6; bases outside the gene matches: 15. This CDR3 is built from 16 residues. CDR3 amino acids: CASNNGGQDVGDTQYF. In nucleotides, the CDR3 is TGTGCCAGCAATAATGGGGGACAGGACGTGGGGGATACGCAGTATTTT.

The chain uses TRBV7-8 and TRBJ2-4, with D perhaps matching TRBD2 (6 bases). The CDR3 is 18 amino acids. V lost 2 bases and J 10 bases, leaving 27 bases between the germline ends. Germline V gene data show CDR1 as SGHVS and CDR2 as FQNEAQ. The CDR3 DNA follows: TGTGCCAGCAGCTTATTTAGTCGTGCGGGACGAATCTACCCTATTCAGTACTTC. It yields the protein CASSLFSRAGRIYPIQYF.

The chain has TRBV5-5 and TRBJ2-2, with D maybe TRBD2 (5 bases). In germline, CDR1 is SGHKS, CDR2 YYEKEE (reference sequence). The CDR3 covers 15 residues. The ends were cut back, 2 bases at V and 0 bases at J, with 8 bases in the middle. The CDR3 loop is CASSFRGPNTGELFF. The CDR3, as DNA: TGTGCCAGCAGCTTCCGGGGTCCGAACACCGGGGAGCTGTTTTTT.

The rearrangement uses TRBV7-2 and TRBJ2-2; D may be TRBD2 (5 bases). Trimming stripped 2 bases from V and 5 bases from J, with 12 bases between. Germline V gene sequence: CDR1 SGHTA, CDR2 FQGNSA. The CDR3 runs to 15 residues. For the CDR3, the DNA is TGTGCCAGCAGCTTAACTAAGCGGACGACCGGGGAGCTGTTTTTT. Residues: CASSLTKRTTGELFF.

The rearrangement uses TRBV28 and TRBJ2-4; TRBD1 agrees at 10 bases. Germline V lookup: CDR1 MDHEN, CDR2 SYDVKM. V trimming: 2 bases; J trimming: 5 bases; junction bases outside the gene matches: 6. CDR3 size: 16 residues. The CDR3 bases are TGTGCCAGCAGTTTAGAGACAGGGGGCACTGAAAACATTCAGTACTTC. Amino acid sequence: CASSLETGGTENIQYF.

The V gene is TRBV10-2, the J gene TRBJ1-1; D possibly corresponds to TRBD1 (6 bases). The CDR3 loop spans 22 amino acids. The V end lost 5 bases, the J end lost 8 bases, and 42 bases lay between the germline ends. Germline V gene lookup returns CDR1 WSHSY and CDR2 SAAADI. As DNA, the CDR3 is TGCGCCAGCAGTACTGGGCCTACGGGACAAGTCGTTTGGCGCACACTGGCTGGGGAAGCTTTCTTT. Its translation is CASSTGPTGQVVWRTLAGEAFF.

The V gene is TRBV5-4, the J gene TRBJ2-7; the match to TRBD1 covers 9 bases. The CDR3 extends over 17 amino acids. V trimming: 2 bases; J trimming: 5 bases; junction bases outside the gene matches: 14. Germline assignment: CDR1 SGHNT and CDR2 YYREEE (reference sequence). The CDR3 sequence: CASSFMRDREYPDEQYF. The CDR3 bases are TGTGCCAGCAGCTTCATGAGGGACAGGGAATATCCGGACGAGCAGTACTTC. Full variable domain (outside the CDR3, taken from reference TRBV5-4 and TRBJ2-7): ETGVTQSPTHLIKTRGQQVTLRCSSQSGHNTVSWYQQALGQGPQFIFQYYREEENGRGNFPPRFSGLQFPNYSSELNVNALELDDSALYLCASSFMRDREYPDEQYFGPGTRLTVT.

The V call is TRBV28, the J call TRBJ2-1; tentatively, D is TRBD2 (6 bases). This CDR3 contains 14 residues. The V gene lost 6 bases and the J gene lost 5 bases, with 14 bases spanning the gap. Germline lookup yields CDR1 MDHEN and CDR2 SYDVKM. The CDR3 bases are TGTGCCAGCAGGGGACTCGGCCCCCACAATGAGCAGTTCTTC. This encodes CASRGLGPHNEQFF.

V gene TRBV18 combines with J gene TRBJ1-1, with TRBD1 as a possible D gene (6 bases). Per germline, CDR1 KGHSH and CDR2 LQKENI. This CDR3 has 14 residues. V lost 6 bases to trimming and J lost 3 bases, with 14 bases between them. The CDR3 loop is CASSHKGGDTEAFF. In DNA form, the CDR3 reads TGTGCCAGCTCCCATAAAGGGGGGGACACTGAAGCTTTCTTT.

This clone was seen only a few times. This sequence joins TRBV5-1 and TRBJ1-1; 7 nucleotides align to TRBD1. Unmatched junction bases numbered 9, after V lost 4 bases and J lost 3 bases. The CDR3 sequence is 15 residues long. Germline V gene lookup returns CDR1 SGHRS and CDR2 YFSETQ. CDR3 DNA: TGCGCCAGCAGCGGAGTGGGGACAGAGGACACTGAAGCTTTCTTT. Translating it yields CASSGVGTEDTEAFF. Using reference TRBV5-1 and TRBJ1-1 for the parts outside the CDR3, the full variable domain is KAGVTQTPRYLIKTRGQQVTLSCSPISGHRSVSWYQQTPGQGLQFLFEYFSETQRNKGNFPGRFSGRQFSNSRSEMNVSTLELGDSALYLCASSGVGTEDTEAFFGQGTRLTVV.

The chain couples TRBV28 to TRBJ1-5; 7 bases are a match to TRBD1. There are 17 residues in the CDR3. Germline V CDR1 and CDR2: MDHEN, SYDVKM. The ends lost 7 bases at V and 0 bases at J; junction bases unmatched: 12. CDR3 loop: CASNPAGGFYSNQPQHF. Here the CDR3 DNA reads TGTGCCAGCAATCCGGCAGGGGGATTTTATAGCAATCAGCCCCAGCATTTT.

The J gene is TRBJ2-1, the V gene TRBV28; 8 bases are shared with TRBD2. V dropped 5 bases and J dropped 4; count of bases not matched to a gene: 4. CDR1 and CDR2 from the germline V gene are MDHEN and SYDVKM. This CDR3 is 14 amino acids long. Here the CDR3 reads CASSTSGYYNEQFF. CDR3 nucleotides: TGTGCCAGCAGTACTAGCGGATATTACAATGAGCAGTTCTTC. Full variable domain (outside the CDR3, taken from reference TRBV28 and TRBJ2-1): DVKVTQSSRYLVKRTGEKVFLECVQDMDHENMFWYRQDPGLGLRLIYFSYDVKMKEKGDIPEGYSVSREKKERFSLILESASTNQTSMYLCASSTSGYYNEQFFGPGTRLTVL.

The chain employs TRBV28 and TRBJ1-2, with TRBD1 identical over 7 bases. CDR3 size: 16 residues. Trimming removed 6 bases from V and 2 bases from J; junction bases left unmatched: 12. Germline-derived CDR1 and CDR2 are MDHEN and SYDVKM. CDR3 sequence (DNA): TGTGCCAGCAGCTTTAACTGGAGGGGGCGCAACTATGGCTACACCTTC. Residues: CASSFNWRGRNYGYTF.

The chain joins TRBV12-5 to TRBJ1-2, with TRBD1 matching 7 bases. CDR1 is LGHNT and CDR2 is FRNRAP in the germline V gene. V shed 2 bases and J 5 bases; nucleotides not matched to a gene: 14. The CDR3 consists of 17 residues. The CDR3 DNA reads TGTGCTAGTGGTTTGCCCCCCCGACAGGGTCATCGATATGGCTACACCTTC. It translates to CASGLPPRQGHRYGYTF.

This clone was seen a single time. CDR3: CASSSNNYGYTF. The CDR3 region has the DNA TGTGCCAGCAGTTCTAATAACTATGGCTACACCTTC. The rearrangement joins TRBV28 to TRBJ1-2; unclear D gene. Between the trimmed V and J ends, which lost 4 bases and 1 base, there was a span of 4 bases. The germline gives CDR1 MDHEN, CDR2 SYDVKM. The CDR3 contains 12 residues.

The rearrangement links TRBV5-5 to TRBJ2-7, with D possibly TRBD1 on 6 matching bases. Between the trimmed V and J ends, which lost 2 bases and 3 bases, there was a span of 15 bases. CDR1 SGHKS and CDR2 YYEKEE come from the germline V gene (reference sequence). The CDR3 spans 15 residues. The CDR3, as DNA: TGTGCCAGCAGCTTTGGGGGCCCGAAACACTACGAGCAGTACTTC. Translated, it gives CASSFGGPKHYEQYF.

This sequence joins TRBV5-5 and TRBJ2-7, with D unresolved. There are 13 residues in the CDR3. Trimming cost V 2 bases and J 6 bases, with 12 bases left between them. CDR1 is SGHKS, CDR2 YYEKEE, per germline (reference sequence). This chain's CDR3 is CASSLSSPGEQYF. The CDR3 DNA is TGTGCCAGCAGCTTAAGTAGTCCGGGCGAGCAGTACTTC.

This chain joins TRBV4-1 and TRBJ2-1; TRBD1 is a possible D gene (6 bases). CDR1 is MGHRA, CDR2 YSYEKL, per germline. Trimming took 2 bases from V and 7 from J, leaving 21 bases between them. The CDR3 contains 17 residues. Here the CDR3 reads CASSQRTDRVIWNEQFF. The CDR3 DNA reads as TGCGCCAGCAGCCAAAGGACGGACAGAGTGATTTGGAATGAGCAGTTCTTC.

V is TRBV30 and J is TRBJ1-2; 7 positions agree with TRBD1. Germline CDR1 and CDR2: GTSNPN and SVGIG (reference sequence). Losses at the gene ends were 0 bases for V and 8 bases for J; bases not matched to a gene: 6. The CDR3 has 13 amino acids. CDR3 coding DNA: TGTGCCTGGAGTGTACGCACAGGGGAAGGCTACACCTTC. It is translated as CAWSVRTGEGYTF.

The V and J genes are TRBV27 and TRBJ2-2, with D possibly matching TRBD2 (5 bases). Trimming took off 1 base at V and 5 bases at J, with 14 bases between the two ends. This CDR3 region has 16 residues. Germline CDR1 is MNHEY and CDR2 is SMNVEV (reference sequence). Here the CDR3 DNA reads TGTGCCAGCAGTTTATGCTCGACCGGGGAGACCGGGGAGCTGTTTTTT. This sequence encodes CASSLCSTGETGELFF.